The 20 T cell receptor beta chains presented below share a single source sample, sequenced in a study of control samples from healthy donors and cancer patients (dated by TCRdb to between 2020 and 2021). Libraries were constructed by the immunoSEQ multiplex PCR assay. TCRdb carries this immuneACCESS record with in-frame sequences only. Its versions omit some clonotypes, under half of them owing to an unresolved V gene in the studies checked, with the rest unexplained. Here the sample has 70,000 to 80,000 clones; approximately 84% occur a single time. The ten largest clonotypes hold more than 3% of the sample. What was sequenced was blood. All receptors derive from a woman aged 45-60 years in good health.

The rearrangement uses TRBV10-3 and TRBJ1-6; D is unresolved. Germline V gives CDR1 ENHRY, CDR2 SYGVKD. V was shortened by 3 bases and J by 7 bases, with 16 bases between the two germline ends. CDR3 size: 16 residues. CDR3 in DNA: TGTGCCATCAGTGAAGGGTTATCGGAAGGGAATTCACCCCTCCACTTT. It encodes CAISEGLSEGNSPLHF.

This chain connects TRBV5-1 to TRBJ2-7; 7 nucleotides match TRBD1. The CDR3 has 12 residues. Germline V lookup: CDR1 SGHRS, CDR2 YFSETQ. Trimming removed 2 bases from V and 6 bases from J; junction bases left unmatched: 2. The CDR3 here is CASSFSGGEQYF. The CDR3 DNA follows: TGCGCCAGCAGCTTTTCAGGGGGCGAGCAGTACTTC.

The count of this clone is one. The genes are TRBV5-1 and TRBJ1-1; tentative D call: TRBD1 (5 bases). CDR1 is SGHRS and CDR2 is YFSETQ in the germline V gene. The V gene lost 6 bases and the J gene lost 0 bases, with 12 bases spanning the gap. CDR3 size: 14 residues. The CDR3 loop reads CASTPGTMNTEAFF. The CDR3, as DNA: TGCGCCAGCACGCCAGGGACCATGAACACTGAAGCTTTCTTT.

The table lists this clone with a count of one. The chain employs TRBV28 and TRBJ2-3, with D perhaps TRBD2 (6 bases). V was pared by 6 bases and J by 1 base, with 17 bases between. The CDR3 extends over 16 amino acids. Germline-derived CDR1 and CDR2 are MDHEN and SYDVKM. This chain's CDR3 is CASSPIGEDGTDTQYF. DNA for the CDR3: TGTGCCAGCAGCCCAATCGGGGAGGATGGCACAGATACGCAGTATTTT. Variable domain in full (rest from reference TRBV28 and TRBJ2-3): DVKVTQSSRYLVKRTGEKVFLECVQDMDHENMFWYRQDPGLGLRLIYFSYDVKMKEKGDIPEGYSVSREKKERFSLILESASTNQTSMYLCASSPIGEDGTDTQYFGPGTRLTVL.

The CDR3 sequence: CASSRRGAQPHEQYF. The DNA of the CDR3 is TGTGCCAGCAGCCGGCGGGGGGCACAACCCCACGAGCAGTACTTC. J is TRBJ2-7 and V is TRBV3-1 (or the pseudogene TRBV3-2), with 8 bases aligning to TRBD2. The ends lost 4 bases at V and 5 bases at J; junction bases unmatched: 10. CDR1 and CDR2 (germline): LGHDT, YNNKEL (reference sequence). The CDR3 is 15 residues long.

V usage is TRBV18 and J usage is TRBJ1-3, with a tentative D call TRBD1 (6 bases). Trimming pared 0 bases from V and 1 base from J, leaving 16 bases between. Germline-derived CDR1 and CDR2 are KGHSH and LQKENI. This CDR3 region has 18 residues. CDR3 sequence (DNA): TGTGCCAGCTCACCACCGGGGGCAGGTTTTGGTTCTGGAAACACCATATATTTT. This encodes CASSPPGAGFGSGNTIYF. Full variable domain (rest looked up from reference TRBV18 and TRBJ1-3): NAGVMQNPRHLVRRRGQEARLRCSPMKGHSHVYWYRQLPEEGLKFMVYLQKENIIDESGMPKERFSAEFPKEGPSILRIQQVVRGDSAAYFCASSPPGAGFGSGNTIYFGEGSWLTVV.

This rearrangement joins TRBV19 to TRBJ2-4; tentatively, D is TRBD2 (6 bases). Germline-derived CDR1 and CDR2 are LNHDA and SQIVND (reference sequence). The CDR3 covers 14 residues. The ends were cut back, 1 base at V and 5 bases at J, with 9 bases in the middle. The DNA of the CDR3 is TGTGCCAGTAGTATAGGACCGGGAGAAAACATTCAGTACTTC. Protein product: CASSIGPGENIQYF.

The chain links TRBV7-2 to TRBJ2-1; 9 bases are a match to TRBD2. The CDR3 spans 16 residues. In germline, CDR1 is SGHTA, CDR2 FQGNSA. The junction had 12 bases not matched to a gene; V was cut back by 6 bases and J by 6 bases. The CDR3 spells CASSERGVRQRNEQFF. CDR3 coding DNA: TGTGCCAGCAGTGAGCGGGGGGTTAGACAACGCAATGAGCAGTTCTTC.

This chain connects TRBV28 to TRBJ2-2; 14 bases are shared with TRBD2. CDR3 length: 18 residues. J lost 6 bases, V lost 7 bases, and 13 bases had no gene match. Germline loops: CDR1 MDHEN, CDR2 SYDVKM. The CDR3 DNA sequence: TGTGCCAGCAACGACACTCCCTCGGGACTAGCGGGAGCCGGGGAGCTGTTTTTT. Translation gives CASNDTPSGLAGAGELFF.

The rearrangement links TRBV19 to TRBJ2-1; 7 positions match TRBD2. The CDR3 covers 13 residues. After removal of 5 bases from V and 10 bases from J, the junction contained 8 bases not matched to a gene. CDR1 is LNHDA and CDR2 is SQIVND in the germline V gene (reference sequence). CDR3 in DNA: TGTGCCAGTAGTGGGGGAGGGAGGGACGAGCAGTTCTTC. Its protein product is CASSGGGRDEQFF.

The rearrangement uses TRBV5-4 and TRBJ2-1; 9 bases align to TRBD1. V gave up 4 bases and J gave up 4 bases; unmatched junction bases: 9. The length of the CDR3 is 16 residues. Germline loops: CDR1 SGHNT, CDR2 YYREEE (reference sequence). CDR3 bases: TGTGCCAGCAGCATATGGACAGGGGCGTTATACAATGAGCAGTTCTTC. Translating it yields CASSIWTGALYNEQFF.

The chain is built from TRBV28 and TRBJ1-2, with a weak D call TRBD1 (5 bases). With 7 bases removed from V and 9 bases from J, the gap between germline ends came to 21 bases. CDR1 is MDHEN and CDR2 is SYDVKM in the germline V gene. CDR3 size: 14 residues. CDR3 nucleotide sequence: TGTGCCAGCACCTCTACGGGACGAATTGGCCGCTACACCTTC. This sequence encodes CASTSTGRIGRYTF.

Points on this clone: Compared with germline, one end of the junction differs, possibly owing to a read error. The chain carries TRBV18 and TRBJ2-1; 12 bases agree with TRBD2. In germline, CDR1 is KGHSH, CDR2 LQKENI. This CDR3 has 13 residues. The CDR3 nucleotides read TGTGCCAGCTCACCACCGACTAGCGGGAGCGGGATCTTC. This gives the protein CASSPPTSGSGIF.

This clone has only one observation. The genes are TRBV27 and TRBJ2-1; 8 nucleotides line up with TRBD2. The CDR3 runs to 17 residues. Per germline, CDR1 MNHEY and CDR2 SMNVEV (reference sequence). Trimming took 6 bases from V and 0 from J; bases not matched to a gene: 10. The CDR3 DNA sequence: TGTGCCAGCAGCCCCAGACTAGCGCCGGACTCCTACAATGAGCAGTTCTTC. This codes for CASSPRLAPDSYNEQFF.

In this sample, this clone turned up a few times. The rearrangement links TRBV6-1 to TRBJ1-5, with unresolved D. This CDR3 has 15 amino acids. The V gene's germline CDR1 is MNHNS and CDR2 SASEGT. V dropped 0 bases and J dropped 2 bases, with 8 bases sitting between them. CDR3 in DNA: TGTGCCAGCAGTGAAGCAGGGATTGGCAATCAGCCCCAGCATTTT. Amino acids: CASSEAGIGNQPQHF.

V and J are TRBV4-2 and TRBJ2-7; TRBD2 agrees at 7 bases. Per the germline V gene, CDR1 is LGHNA and CDR2 is YNFKEQ. The J segment lost 3 bases and the V segment lost 0 bases, leaving 5 bases of the junction unmatched. The CDR3 covers 15 residues. DNA for the CDR3: TGTGCCAGCAGCCAAGATCCCGCTAGCGGCTACGAGCAGTACTTC. Its translation is CASSQDPASGYEQYF.

The rearrangement joins TRBV10-3 to TRBJ2-6; D is unresolved. Trimming removed 10 bases from V and 0 bases from J, with 7 bases in between. This CDR3 region has 13 residues. Germline values: CDR1 ENHRY, CDR2 SYGVKD. The CDR3 here is CATSSSGANVLTF. The CDR3 DNA sequence: TGTGCCACCTCCAGCTCTGGGGCCAACGTCCTGACTTTC.

This clone appeared once. This chain connects TRBV30 to TRBJ1-2, with D unclear. With 0 bases removed from V and 4 bases from J, the gap between germline ends came to 15 bases. Germline CDR1 is GTSNPN and CDR2 is SVGIG (reference sequence). The length of the CDR3 is 15 residues. The CDR3 bases are TGTGCCTGGAGTGTAATGGTCAGTGCCGCCTATGGCTACACCTTC. Its translation is CAWSVMVSAAYGYTF.

The chain combines TRBV9 with TRBJ2-3; TRBD2 matches 7 bases. Germline CDR1 and CDR2: SGDLS and YYNGEE. J gave up 3 bases and V 0 bases, and 4 bases lay outside the gene matches. This CDR3 spans 15 amino acids. The CDR3 protein is CASSVGSGPTDTQYF. The CDR3 nucleotides read TGTGCCAGCAGCGTAGGTAGCGGGCCAACAGATACGCAGTATTTT.

To note about this clone: The junction does not match germline at one end; this may be a read error. The chain employs TRBV28 and TRBJ1-6, with a tentative D call TRBD1 (5 bases). CDR1 and CDR2 (germline): MDHEN, SYDVKM. The CDR3 sequence is 15 residues long. The CDR3 nucleotides read TGTGCCAACAGTTTTGGGGGGAGACCTAATTCACCCCTCCACTTT. This sequence encodes CANSFGGRPNSPLHF.